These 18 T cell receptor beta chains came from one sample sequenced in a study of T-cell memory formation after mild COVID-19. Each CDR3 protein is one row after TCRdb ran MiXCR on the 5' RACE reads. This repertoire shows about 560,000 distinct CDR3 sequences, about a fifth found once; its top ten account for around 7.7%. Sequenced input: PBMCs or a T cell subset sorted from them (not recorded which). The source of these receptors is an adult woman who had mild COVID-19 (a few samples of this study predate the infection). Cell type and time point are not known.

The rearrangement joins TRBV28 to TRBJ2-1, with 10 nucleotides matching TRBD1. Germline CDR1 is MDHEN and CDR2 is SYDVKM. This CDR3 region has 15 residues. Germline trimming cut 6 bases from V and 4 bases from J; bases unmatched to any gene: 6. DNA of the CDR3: TGTGCCAGCAGCGGGCGACAGGGGGCATACAATGAGCAGTTCTTC. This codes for CASSGRQGAYNEQFF.

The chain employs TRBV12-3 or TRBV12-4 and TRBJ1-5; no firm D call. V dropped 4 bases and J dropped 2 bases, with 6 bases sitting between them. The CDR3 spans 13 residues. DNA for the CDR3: TGTGCCAGCAGTTATATGGGCAATCAGCCCCAGCATTTT. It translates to CASSYMGNQPQHF.

The CDR3 loop is CSAAGFGQGAQTQYF. In DNA, the CDR3 is TGCAGTGCCGCAGGGTTTGGACAGGGGGCACAGACCCAGTACTTC. The chain recombines TRBV20-1 with TRBJ2-5; 11 bases agree with TRBD1. Per the germline V gene, CDR1 is DFQATT and CDR2 is SNEGSKA (reference sequence). V was clipped by 6 bases and J by 6 bases; unmatched bases: 12. This CDR3 comprises 15 residues.

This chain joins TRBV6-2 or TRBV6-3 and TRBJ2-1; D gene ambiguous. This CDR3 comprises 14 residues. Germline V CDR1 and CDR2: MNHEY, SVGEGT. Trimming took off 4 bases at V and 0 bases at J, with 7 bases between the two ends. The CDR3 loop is CASSSRSSYNEQFF. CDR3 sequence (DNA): TGTGCCAGCAGTTCCAGGAGCTCCTACAATGAGCAGTTCTTC.

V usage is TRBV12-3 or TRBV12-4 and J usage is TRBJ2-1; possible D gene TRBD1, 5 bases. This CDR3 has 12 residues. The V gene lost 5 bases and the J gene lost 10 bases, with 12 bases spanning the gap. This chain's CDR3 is CASSPRVIEQFF. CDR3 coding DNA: TGTGCCAGCAGTCCCAGGGTTATCGAGCAGTTCTTC.

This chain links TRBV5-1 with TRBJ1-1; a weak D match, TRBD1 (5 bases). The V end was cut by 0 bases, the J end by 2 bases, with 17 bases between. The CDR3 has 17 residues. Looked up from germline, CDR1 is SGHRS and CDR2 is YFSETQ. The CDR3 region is CASSLGQSVGENTEAFF. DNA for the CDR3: TGCGCCAGCAGCTTGGGCCAGAGTGTGGGGGAAAACACTGAAGCTTTCTTT.

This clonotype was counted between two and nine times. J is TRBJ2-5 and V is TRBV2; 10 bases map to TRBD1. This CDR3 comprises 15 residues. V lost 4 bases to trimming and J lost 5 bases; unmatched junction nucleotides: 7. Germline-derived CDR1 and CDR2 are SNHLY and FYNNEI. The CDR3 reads CASSGRDRGRETQYF. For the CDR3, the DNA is TGTGCCAGCAGTGGCCGGGACAGGGGACGGGAGACCCAGTACTTC. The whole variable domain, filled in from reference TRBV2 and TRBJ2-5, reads EPEVTQTPSHQVTQMGQEVILRCVPISNHLYFYWYRQILGQKVEFLVSFYNNEISEKSEIFDDQFSVERPDGSNFTLKIRSTKLEDSAMYFCASSGRDRGRETQYFGPGTRLLVL.

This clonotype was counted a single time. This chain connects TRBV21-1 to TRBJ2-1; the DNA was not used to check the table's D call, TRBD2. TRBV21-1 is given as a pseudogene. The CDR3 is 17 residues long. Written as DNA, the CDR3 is TGTGCCAGCAGCAAAGGGGAGGGAGCGGGAGGCTTAAATGAGCAGTTCTTC. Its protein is CASSKGEGAGGLNEQFF.

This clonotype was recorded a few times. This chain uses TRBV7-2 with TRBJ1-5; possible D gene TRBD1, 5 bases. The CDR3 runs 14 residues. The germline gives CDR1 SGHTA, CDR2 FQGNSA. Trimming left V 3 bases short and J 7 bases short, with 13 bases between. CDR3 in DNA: TGTGCCAGCAGCTTGTTCCAGGGATCCCAGCCCCAGCATTTT. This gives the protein CASSLFQGSQPQHF.

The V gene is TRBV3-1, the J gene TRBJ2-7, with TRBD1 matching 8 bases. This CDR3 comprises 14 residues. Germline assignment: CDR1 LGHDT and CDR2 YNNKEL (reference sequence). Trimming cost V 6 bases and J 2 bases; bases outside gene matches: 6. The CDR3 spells CASRDWDRPYEQYF. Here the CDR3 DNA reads TGTGCCAGCAGGGATTGGGACAGGCCCTACGAGCAGTACTTC.

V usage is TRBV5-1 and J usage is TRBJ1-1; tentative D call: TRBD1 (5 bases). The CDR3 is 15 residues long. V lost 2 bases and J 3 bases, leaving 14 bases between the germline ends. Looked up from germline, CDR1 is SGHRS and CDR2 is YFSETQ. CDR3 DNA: TGCGCCAGCAGCTTCTCGGACGCGGGGGACACTGAAGCTTTCTTT. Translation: CASSFSDAGDTEAFF.

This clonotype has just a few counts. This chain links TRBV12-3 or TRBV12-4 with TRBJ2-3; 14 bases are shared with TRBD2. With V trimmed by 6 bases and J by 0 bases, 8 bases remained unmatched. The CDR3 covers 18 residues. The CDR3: CASSWTSGGTPSTDTQYF. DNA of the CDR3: TGTGCCAGCAGCTGGACTAGCGGGGGGACCCCTAGCACAGATACGCAGTATTTT.

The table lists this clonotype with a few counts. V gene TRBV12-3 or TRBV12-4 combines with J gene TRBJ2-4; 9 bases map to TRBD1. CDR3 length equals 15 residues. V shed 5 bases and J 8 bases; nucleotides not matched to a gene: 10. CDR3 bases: TGTGCCAGCAGTGTATACAGGGGGCAGGGGGACATTCAGTACTTC. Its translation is CASSVYRGQGDIQYF.

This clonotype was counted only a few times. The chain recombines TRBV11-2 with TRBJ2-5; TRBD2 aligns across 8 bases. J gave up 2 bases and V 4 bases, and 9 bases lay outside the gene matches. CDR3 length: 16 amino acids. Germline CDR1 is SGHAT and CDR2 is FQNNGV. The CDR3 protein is CASSSSVAGMQETQYF. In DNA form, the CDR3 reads TGTGCCAGCAGCTCCTCCGTAGCGGGGATGCAAGAGACCCAGTACTTC.

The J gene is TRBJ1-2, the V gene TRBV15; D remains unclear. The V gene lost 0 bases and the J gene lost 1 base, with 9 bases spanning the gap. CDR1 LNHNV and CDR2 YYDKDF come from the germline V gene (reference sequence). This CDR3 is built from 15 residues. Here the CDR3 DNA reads TGTGCCACCAGCAGAGATTTCCCGGGTAACTATGGCTACACCTTC. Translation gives CATSRDFPGNYGYTF.

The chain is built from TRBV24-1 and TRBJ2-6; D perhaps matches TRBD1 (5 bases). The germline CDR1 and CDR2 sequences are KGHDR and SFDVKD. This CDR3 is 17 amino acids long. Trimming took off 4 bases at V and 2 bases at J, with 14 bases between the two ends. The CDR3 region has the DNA TGTGCCACCAGTGACCCCCGGTCAGGGACTGGGGCCAACGTCCTGACTTTC. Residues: CATSDPRSGTGANVLTF.

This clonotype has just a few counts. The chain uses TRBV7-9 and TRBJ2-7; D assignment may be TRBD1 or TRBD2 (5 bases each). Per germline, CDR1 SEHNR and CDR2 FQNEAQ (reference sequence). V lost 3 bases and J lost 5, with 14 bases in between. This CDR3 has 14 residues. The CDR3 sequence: CASSFGGGTHEQYF. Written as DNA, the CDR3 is TGTGCCAGCAGCTTTGGGGGTGGGACCCACGAGCAGTACTTC.

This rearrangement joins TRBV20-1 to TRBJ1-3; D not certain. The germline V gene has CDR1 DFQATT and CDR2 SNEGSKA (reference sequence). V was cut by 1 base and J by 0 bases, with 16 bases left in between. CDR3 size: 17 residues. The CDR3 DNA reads TGCAGTGCTAGAGGTCCCGTTTCGGTTATCTCTGGAAACACCATATATTTT. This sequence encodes CSARGPVSVISGNTIYF.